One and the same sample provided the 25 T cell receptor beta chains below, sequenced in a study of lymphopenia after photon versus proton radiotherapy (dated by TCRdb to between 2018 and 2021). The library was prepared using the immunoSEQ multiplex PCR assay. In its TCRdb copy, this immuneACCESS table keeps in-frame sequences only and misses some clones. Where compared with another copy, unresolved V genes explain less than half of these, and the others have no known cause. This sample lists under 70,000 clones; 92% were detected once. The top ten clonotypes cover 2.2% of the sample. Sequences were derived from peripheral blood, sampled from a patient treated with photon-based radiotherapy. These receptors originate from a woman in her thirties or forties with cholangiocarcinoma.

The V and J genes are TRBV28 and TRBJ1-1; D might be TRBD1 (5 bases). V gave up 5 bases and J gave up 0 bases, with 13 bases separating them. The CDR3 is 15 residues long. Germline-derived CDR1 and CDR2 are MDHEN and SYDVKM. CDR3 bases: TGTGCCAGCAGTACTAGACAGACTTTGAACACTGAAGCTTTCTTT. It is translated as CASSTRQTLNTEAFF.

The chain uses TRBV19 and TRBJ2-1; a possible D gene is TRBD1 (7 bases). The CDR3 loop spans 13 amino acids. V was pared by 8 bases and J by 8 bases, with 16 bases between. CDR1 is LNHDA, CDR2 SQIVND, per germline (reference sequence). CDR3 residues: CASVPGGGDEQFF. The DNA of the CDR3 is TGTGCCAGTGTCCCAGGGGGAGGCGATGAGCAGTTCTTC.

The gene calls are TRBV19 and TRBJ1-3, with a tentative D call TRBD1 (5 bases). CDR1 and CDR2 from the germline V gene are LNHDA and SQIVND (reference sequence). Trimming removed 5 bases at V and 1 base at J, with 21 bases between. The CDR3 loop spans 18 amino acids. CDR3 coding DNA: TGTGCCAGTAGTGCCACTCCGTTATATGACAGATCTGGAAACACCATATATTTT. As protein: CASSATPLYDRSGNTIYF.

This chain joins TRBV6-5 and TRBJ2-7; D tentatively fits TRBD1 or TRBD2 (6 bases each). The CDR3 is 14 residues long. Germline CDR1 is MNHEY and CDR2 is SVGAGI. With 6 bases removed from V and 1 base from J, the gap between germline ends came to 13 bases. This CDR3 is CASSYRGQSYEQYF. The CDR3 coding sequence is TGTGCCAGCAGCTACCGGGGGCAGTCCTACGAGCAGTACTTC.

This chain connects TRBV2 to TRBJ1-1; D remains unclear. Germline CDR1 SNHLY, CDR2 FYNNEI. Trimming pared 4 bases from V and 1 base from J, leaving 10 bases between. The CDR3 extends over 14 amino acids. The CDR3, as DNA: TGTGCCAGCAGTGTCAAAGGGAAGAACACTGAAGCTTTCTTT. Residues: CASSVKGKNTEAFF.

CDR3 bases: TGTGCCAGCAGGGCCCCCGGGGGGACTGAAGCTTTCTTT. Translated: CASRAPGGTEAFF. The chain is built from TRBV6-4 and TRBJ1-1; a weak D match, TRBD1 (5 bases). The CDR3 covers 13 residues. Deletions cut 6 bases from V and 5 bases from J, with 13 bases between. Per germline, CDR1 MRHNA and CDR2 SNTAGT.

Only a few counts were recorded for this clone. The CDR3 nucleotides are TGTGCCAGCAGCTTGGTAGGTAGCAATCAGCCCCAGCATTTT. Translation gives CASSLVGSNQPQHF. The V and J genes are TRBV5-6 and TRBJ1-5, with D unclear. There are 14 residues in the CDR3. CDR1 and CDR2 from the germline V gene are SGHDT and YYEEEE. The V and J ends lost 0 bases and 0 bases respectively, with 4 bases between them. Full variable domain (remainder filled in from reference TRBV5-6 and TRBJ1-5): DAGVTQSPTHLIKTRGQQVTLRCSPKSGHDTVSWYQQALGQGPQFIFQYYEEEERQRGNFPDRFSGHQFPNYSSELNVNALLLGDSALYLCASSLVGSNQPQHFGDGTRLSIL.

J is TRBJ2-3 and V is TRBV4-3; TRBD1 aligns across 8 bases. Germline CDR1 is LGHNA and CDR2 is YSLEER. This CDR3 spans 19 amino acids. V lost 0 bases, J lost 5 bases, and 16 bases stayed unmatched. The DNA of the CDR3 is TGCGCCAGCAGCCAAGATCTCAGGGGGCAGCCTATCCGGGGAGATACGCAGTATTTT. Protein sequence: CASSQDLRGQPIRGDTQYF.

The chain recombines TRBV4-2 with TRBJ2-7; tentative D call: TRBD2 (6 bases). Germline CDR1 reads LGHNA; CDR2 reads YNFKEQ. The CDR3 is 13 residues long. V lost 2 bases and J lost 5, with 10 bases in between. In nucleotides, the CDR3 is TGTGCCAGCAGCCAAACTAGCCGGAACGAGCAGTACTTC. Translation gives CASSQTSRNEQYF.

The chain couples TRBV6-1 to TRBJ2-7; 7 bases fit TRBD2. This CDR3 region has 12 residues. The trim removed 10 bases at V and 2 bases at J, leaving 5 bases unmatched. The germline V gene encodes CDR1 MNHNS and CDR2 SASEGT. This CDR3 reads CAIRGGAYEQYF. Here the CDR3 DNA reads TGTGCCATCCGGGGAGGGGCCTACGAGCAGTACTTC.

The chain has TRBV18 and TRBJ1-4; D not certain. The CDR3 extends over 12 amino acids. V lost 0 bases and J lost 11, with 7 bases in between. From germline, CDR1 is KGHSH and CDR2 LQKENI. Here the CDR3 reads CASSPPAGKLFF. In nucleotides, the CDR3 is TGTGCCAGCTCACCACCCGCCGGGAAACTGTTTTTT.

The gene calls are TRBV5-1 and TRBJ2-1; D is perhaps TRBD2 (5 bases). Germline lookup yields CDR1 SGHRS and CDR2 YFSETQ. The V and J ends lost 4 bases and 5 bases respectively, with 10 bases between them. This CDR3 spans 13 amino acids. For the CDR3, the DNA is TGCGCCAGCAGCCCTAGCCCTAACAATGAGCAGTTCTTC. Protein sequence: CASSPSPNNEQFF.

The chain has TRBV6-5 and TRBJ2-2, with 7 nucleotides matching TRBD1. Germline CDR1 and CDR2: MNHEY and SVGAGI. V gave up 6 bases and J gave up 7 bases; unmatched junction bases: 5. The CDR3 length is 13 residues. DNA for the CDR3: TGTGCCAGCAGAGGGACAGTGAACGGGGAGCTGTTTTTT. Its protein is CASRGTVNGELFF.

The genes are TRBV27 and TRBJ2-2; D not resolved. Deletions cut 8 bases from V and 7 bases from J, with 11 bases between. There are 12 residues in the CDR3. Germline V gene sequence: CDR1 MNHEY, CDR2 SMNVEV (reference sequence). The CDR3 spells CASGKVSGELFF. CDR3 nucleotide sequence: TGTGCCAGCGGAAAAGTAAGCGGGGAGCTGTTTTTT.

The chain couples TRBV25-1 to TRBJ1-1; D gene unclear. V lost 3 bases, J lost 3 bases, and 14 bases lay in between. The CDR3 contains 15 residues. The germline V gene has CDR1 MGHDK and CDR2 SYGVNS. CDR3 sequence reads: CASSDRAIVDTEAFF. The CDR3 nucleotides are TGTGCCAGCAGTGACCGGGCCATCGTGGACACTGAAGCTTTCTTT.

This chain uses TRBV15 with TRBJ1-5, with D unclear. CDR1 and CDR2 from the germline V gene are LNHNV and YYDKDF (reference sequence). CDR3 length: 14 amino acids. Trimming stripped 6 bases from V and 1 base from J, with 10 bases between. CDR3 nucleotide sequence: TGTGCCACCAGTAGGGATCTAAGCAATCAGCCCCAGCATTTT. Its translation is CATSRDLSNQPQHF.

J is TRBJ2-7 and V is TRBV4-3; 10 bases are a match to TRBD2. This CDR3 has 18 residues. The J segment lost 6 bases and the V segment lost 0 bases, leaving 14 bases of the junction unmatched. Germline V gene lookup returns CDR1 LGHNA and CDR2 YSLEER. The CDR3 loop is CASSQDLVGTGLASEQYF. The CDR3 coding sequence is TGCGCCAGCAGCCAAGATTTGGTAGGGACGGGACTAGCGAGCGAGCAGTACTTC.

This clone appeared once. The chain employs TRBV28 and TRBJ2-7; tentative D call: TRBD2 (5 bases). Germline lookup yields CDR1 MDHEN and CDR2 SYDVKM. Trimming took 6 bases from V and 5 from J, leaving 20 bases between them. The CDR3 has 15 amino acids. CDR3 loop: CASSRPGLGLDEQYF. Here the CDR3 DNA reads TGTGCCAGCAGCCGCCCCGGTCTTGGACTCGACGAGCAGTACTTC.

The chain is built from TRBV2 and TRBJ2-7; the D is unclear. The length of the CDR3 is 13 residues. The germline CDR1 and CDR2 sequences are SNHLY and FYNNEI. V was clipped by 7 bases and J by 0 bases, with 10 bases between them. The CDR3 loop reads CASTPVSSYEQYF. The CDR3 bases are TGTGCCAGCACTCCCGTTAGCTCCTACGAGCAGTACTTC.

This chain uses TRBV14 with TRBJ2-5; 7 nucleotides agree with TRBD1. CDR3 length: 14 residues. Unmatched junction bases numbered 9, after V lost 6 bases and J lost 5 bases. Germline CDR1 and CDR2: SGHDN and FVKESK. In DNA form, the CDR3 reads TGTGCCAGCAGACTGACAGGGCAAAGGGAGACCCAGTACTTC. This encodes CASRLTGQRETQYF.

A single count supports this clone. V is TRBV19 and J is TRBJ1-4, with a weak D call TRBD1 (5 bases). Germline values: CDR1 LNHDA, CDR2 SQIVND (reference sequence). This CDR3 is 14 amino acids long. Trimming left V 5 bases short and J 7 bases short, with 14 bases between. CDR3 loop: CASSLGTWGEKLFF. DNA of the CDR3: TGTGCCAGTAGTCTAGGGACGTGGGGTGAAAAACTGTTTTTT.

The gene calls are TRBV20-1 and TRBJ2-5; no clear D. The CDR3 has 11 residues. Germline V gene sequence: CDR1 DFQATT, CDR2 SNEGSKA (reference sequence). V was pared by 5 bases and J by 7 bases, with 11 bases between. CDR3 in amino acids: CSASLIGTQYF. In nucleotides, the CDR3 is TGCAGTGCTTCCTTAATAGGGACCCAGTACTTC.

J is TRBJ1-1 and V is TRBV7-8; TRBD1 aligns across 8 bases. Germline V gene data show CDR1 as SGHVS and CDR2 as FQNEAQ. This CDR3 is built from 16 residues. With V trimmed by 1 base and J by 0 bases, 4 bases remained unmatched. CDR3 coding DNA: TGTGCCAGCAGCTTAGGACAGGGGACGATGAACACTGAAGCTTTCTTT. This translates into CASSLGQGTMNTEAFF.

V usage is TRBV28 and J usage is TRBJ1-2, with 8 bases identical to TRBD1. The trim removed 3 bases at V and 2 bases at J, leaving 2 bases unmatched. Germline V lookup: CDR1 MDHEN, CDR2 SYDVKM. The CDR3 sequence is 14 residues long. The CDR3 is CASSLTGANYGYTF. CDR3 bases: TGTGCCAGCAGTTTGACAGGGGCAAACTATGGCTACACCTTC.

The DNA of the CDR3 is TGCAGCGCCCGTCAGGGCGGGAACACTGAAGCTTTCTTT. Its translation is CSARQGGNTEAFF. V gene TRBV29-1 combines with J gene TRBJ1-1; D might be TRBD1 (5 bases). CDR1 and CDR2 (germline): SQVTM, ANQGSEA. V was clipped by 7 bases and J by 1 base, with 13 bases between them. The CDR3 has 13 residues.